The 18 T cell receptor beta chains below were found in one sample sequenced in a study of CD8+ T cells in alopecia areata. The treatment here: oral pan-JAK inhibitor, 5-10 mg twice daily. RNA, once extracted, was reverse transcribed into cDNA for use as the sequencing template. Assay used: immunoSEQ multiplex PCR; TCRdb lists only in-frame clones, some missing. The data hold 40,000 to 45,000 clones, with 80% to 95% observed a single time. Sample: CD8+ T cells sorted from blood, taken at week 24, from a patient treated with tofacitinib. These receptors were taken from a human donor with alopecia areata.

This chain links TRBV9 with TRBJ2-7; tentative D call: TRBD1 (5 bases). Germline V gives CDR1 SGDLS, CDR2 YYNGEE. This CDR3 is built from 13 residues. V lost 2 bases and J lost 4, with 10 bases in between. The CDR3 region is CASSVGAGYEQYF. In DNA, the CDR3 is TGTGCCAGCAGCGTTGGGGCCGGTTACGAGCAGTACTTC.

This clone was counted a few times. The chain has TRBV6-1 and TRBJ2-5; D gene unclear. The CDR3 extends over 17 amino acids. The V and J ends lost 0 bases and 2 bases respectively, with 16 bases between them. Germline lookup yields CDR1 MNHNS and CDR2 SASEGT. The CDR3: CASSEAVGSGVQETQYF. The CDR3 coding sequence is TGTGCCAGCAGTGAAGCAGTTGGGTCGGGTGTTCAAGAGACCCAGTACTTC.

The chain combines TRBV29-1 with TRBJ2-7, with 11 nucleotides matching TRBD2. The ends lost 5 bases at V and 6 bases at J; junction bases unmatched: 6. The CDR3 spans 13 residues. Germline CDR1 and CDR2: SQVTM and ANQGSEA. The CDR3 is CSVTYGTSGEQYF. In DNA form, the CDR3 reads TGCAGCGTTACATACGGGACTAGCGGCGAGCAGTACTTC.

The chain carries TRBV29-1 and TRBJ2-5; 7 positions match TRBD1. Germline V CDR1 and CDR2: SQVTM, ANQGSEA. Unmatched junction bases numbered 4, after V lost 7 bases and J lost 5 bases. The CDR3 contains 11 residues. The CDR3 spells CSGRGLETQYF. The DNA for the CDR3 is TGCAGCGGAAGGGGGCTCGAGACCCAGTACTTC. Full variable domain (remainder filled in from reference TRBV29-1 and TRBJ2-5): SAVISQKPSRDICQRGTSLTIQCQVDSQVTMMFWYRQQPGQSLTLIATANQGSEATYESGFVIDKFPISRPNLTFSTLTVSNMSPEDSSIYLCSGRGLETQYFGPGTRLLVL.

The V gene is TRBV30, the J gene TRBJ2-3, with 10 bases aligning to TRBD1. Germline V gene sequence: CDR1 GTSNPN, CDR2 SVGIG (reference sequence). The CDR3 loop spans 16 amino acids. With V trimmed by 4 bases and J by 3 bases, 10 bases remained unmatched. The CDR3 coding sequence is TGTGCCTGGAACTCCGGGACAGGGGCAGGGACAGATACGCAGTATTTT. Encoded protein: CAWNSGTGAGTDTQYF.

The genes are TRBV11-1 and TRBJ2-2; maybe TRBD2 (5 bases). Germline CDR1 is SGHAT and CDR2 is FQDESV (reference sequence). V gave up 5 bases and J gave up 6 bases, with 7 bases separating them. The CDR3 runs to 12 residues. The CDR3 is CASSPGSGELFF. The CDR3 DNA reads as TGTGCCAGCAGCCCGGGATCCGGGGAGCTGTTTTTT.

CDR3 amino acids: CASSPLPKNIQYF. The CDR3, as DNA: TGTGCCAGCAGCCCCCTCCCCAAAAACATTCAGTACTTC. The V and J genes are TRBV6-5 and TRBJ2-4; D gene unclear. In germline, CDR1 is MNHEY, CDR2 SVGAGI. V was pared by 6 bases and J by 2 bases, with 8 bases between. The CDR3 is 13 amino acids.

As concerns this clone: The same CDR3 can be traced to other DNA sequences in this sample. This chain uses TRBV7-2 with TRBJ2-2; 10 bases agree with TRBD1. CDR1 and CDR2 (germline): SGHTA, FQGNSA. The V and J ends lost 6 bases and 6 bases, in that order; junction bases with no gene match: 4. The CDR3 runs to 14 residues. This CDR3 reads CASSPGTGAGELFF. CDR3 bases: TGTGCCAGCAGTCCCGGGACAGGGGCCGGGGAGCTGTTTTTT.

This rearrangement joins TRBV27 to TRBJ2-7; 7 nucleotides match TRBD1. V was clipped by 5 bases and J by 2 bases; unmatched bases: 9. CDR1 is MNHEY and CDR2 is SMNVEV in the germline V gene (reference sequence). CDR3 length: 15 amino acids. For the CDR3, the DNA is TGTGCCAGCAGTCCTAAACCAGGGGGAACCTACGAGCAGTACTTC. Amino acid sequence: CASSPKPGGTYEQYF.

The chain couples TRBV6-5 to TRBJ2-3; maybe TRBD2 (5 bases). V lost 6 bases to trimming and J lost 3 bases, with 13 bases between them. Germline V gene lookup returns CDR1 MNHEY and CDR2 SVGAGI. The CDR3 consists of 14 residues. The CDR3 sequence: CASSPEAVTDTQYF. In DNA form, the CDR3 reads TGTGCCAGCAGCCCGGAGGCTGTGACAGATACGCAGTATTTT.

The chain employs TRBV4-2 and TRBJ2-1; D not resolved. V lost 1 base to trimming and J lost 5 bases, with 9 bases between them. Germline V gives CDR1 LGHNA, CDR2 YNFKEQ. The CDR3 length is 14 residues. CDR3 DNA: TGTGCCAGCAGCCAAGTTTTAGCAGACAATGAGCAGTTCTTC. Residues: CASSQVLADNEQFF.

The rearrangement uses TRBV21-1 and TRBJ2-4; the table's D call of TRBD2 was not tested on the DNA. TRBV21-1 is reported as a pseudogene. The CDR3 contains 14 residues. CDR3 in DNA: TGTACCAGCAGCAAACGGTTGCAGGGAGGGATTCAGTACTTC. As protein: CTSSKRLQGGIQYF.

The chain couples TRBV19 to TRBJ2-2; D is unresolved. In germline, CDR1 is LNHDA, CDR2 SQIVND (reference sequence). Trimming stripped 1 base from V and 1 base from J, with 10 bases between. The CDR3 has 16 amino acids. Here the CDR3 reads CASSIAAELNTGELFF. The CDR3 nucleotides are TGTGCCAGTAGTATAGCTGCAGAACTGAACACCGGGGAGCTGTTTTTT. The entire variable domain, with the rest obtained from reference TRBV19 and TRBJ2-2, is as follows: DGGITQSPKYLFRKEGQNVTLSCEQNLNHDAMYWYRQDPGQGLRLIYYSQIVNDFQKGDIAEGYSVSREKKESFPLTVTSAQKNPTAFYLCASSIAAELNTGELFFGEGSRLTVL.

The chain carries TRBV29-1 and TRBJ2-1, with 9 positions matching TRBD2. Trimming at V came to 0 bases and at J to 4 bases, leaving 13 bases not matched to a gene. The germline gives CDR1 SQVTM, CDR2 ANQGSEA. There are 18 residues in the CDR3. The CDR3: CSVEDEVTSGSIYNEQFF. DNA of the CDR3: TGCAGCGTTGAAGATGAAGTAACTAGCGGGTCGATTTACAATGAGCAGTTCTTC.

This chain uses TRBV29-1 with TRBJ2-1; D is perhaps TRBD1 (5 bases). Germline V CDR1 and CDR2: SQVTM, ANQGSEA. The CDR3 has 15 residues. Trimming shortened V by 2 bases and J by 4 bases, and 15 bases separated the two germline ends. In nucleotides, the CDR3 is TGCAGCGTTGAACGGGCAGGGTTAGGGTACAATGAGCAGTTCTTC. Its protein is CSVERAGLGYNEQFF.

The rearrangement uses TRBV2 and TRBJ2-1; 9 bases fit TRBD2. Trimming removed 2 bases from V and 7 bases from J; junction bases left unmatched: 12. Germline V lookup: CDR1 SNHLY, CDR2 FYNNEI. The CDR3 runs 17 residues. This chain's CDR3 is CASSENPPGLAKNEQFF. The CDR3 DNA reads TGTGCCAGCAGTGAAAATCCCCCGGGACTAGCAAAGAATGAGCAGTTCTTC.

V is TRBV28 and J is TRBJ2-7; D is unresolved. Deletions cut 1 base from V and 5 bases from J, with 6 bases between. The V gene's germline CDR1 is MDHEN and CDR2 SYDVKM. The CDR3 consists of 12 residues. CDR3: CASSLYGNEQYF. The CDR3 bases are TGTGCCAGCAGTTTATATGGAAACGAGCAGTACTTC. Full variable domain (outside the CDR3, taken from reference TRBV28 and TRBJ2-7): DVKVTQSSRYLVKRTGEKVFLECVQDMDHENMFWYRQDPGLGLRLIYFSYDVKMKEKGDIPEGYSVSREKKERFSLILESASTNQTSMYLCASSLYGNEQYFGPGTRLTVT.

This chain uses TRBV7-9 with TRBJ2-7; 9 positions agree with TRBD1. Germline trimming cut 2 bases from V and 4 bases from J; bases unmatched to any gene: 9. CDR1 and CDR2 (germline): SEHNR, FQNEAQ (reference sequence). The CDR3 runs to 16 residues. The CDR3 loop is CASSLLRDRENYEQYF. The DNA of the CDR3 is TGTGCCAGCAGCTTACTCCGGGACAGGGAAAATTACGAGCAGTACTTC.